The 13 T cell receptor beta chains presented below share a single source sample, sequenced in a study of human T cells and chemical hapten exposure. TCRdb reprocessed the RACE reads with MiXCR, giving one entry per CDR3 protein. Of some 170,000 distinct CDR3 sequences listed, about 30% are singletons. Indicated time point: patch test 3, about 24 weeks after DPC sensitization. Treatment: therapeutic diphenylcyclopropenone sensitization with weekly scalp DPC. Sequencing used whole blood, obtained in connection with sensitization to the hapten diphenylcyclopropenone (DPC). All receptors come from a woman younger than 30 with alopecia areata. Some clones in this sample may be carry-over from other donors' samples.

The CDR3 sequence: CSARSPGAETQYF. The CDR3, as DNA: TGCAGTGCTAGAAGCCCAGGGGCCGAGACCCAGTACTTC. This rearrangement joins TRBV20-1 to TRBJ2-5; TRBD1 is a possible D gene (6 bases). The V and J ends lost 2 bases and 5 bases respectively, with 12 bases between them. Germline lookup yields CDR1 DFQATT and CDR2 SNEGSKA (reference sequence). The CDR3 has 13 amino acids.

As DNA, the CDR3 is TGTGCCAGCAGCTTAACCCCCGTTACCGGGAGGTTCTCTGGGGCCAACGTCCTGACTTTC. It translates to CASSLTPVTGRFSGANVLTF. The V call is TRBV7-3, the J call TRBJ2-6, with TRBD2 matching 7 bases. The V gene end was trimmed by 0 bases and the J gene end by 0 bases; junction bases not matched to a gene: 11. The CDR3 sequence is 20 residues long. Germline assignment: CDR1 SGHTA and CDR2 FQGTGA.

There are a few counts of this clonotype. The chain is built from TRBV15 and TRBJ1-5; D perhaps matches TRBD1 (5 bases). Germline CDR1 reads LNHNV; CDR2 reads YYDKDF (reference sequence). The CDR3 has 13 amino acids. The V gene lost 8 bases and the J gene lost 6 bases, with 14 bases spanning the gap. The CDR3 sequence is CATGRGNGQPQHF. Here the CDR3 DNA reads TGTGCCACCGGGAGGGGAAATGGTCAGCCCCAGCATTTT. The full variable domain, in which reference TRBV15 and TRBJ1-5 provide the parts outside the CDR3, is DAMVIQNPRYQVTQFGKPVTLSCSQTLNHNVMYWYQQKSSQAPKLLFHYYDKDFNNEADTPDNFQSRRPNTSFCFLDIRSPGLGDTAMYLCATGRGNGQPQHFGDGTRLSIL.

There are a few counts of this clonotype. This chain links TRBV20-1 with TRBJ1-1; D unresolved. V was pared by 1 base and J by 7 bases, with 10 bases between. The CDR3 sequence is 12 residues long. Germline CDR1 and CDR2: DFQATT and SNEGSKA (reference sequence). The CDR3: CSARASTYEAFF. Here the CDR3 DNA reads TGCAGTGCTAGAGCGTCGACTTATGAAGCTTTCTTT.

This clonotype was detected only once. This CDR3 reads CASSRADTQYF. DNA of the CDR3: TGTGCCAGCTCACGGGCAGATACGCAGTATTTT. V usage is TRBV7-2 and J usage is TRBJ2-3; D not certain. The CDR3 contains 11 residues. Trimming shortened V by 8 bases and J by 4 bases, and 7 bases separated the two germline ends. Germline V gene data show CDR1 as SGHTA and CDR2 as FQGNSA. The full variable domain, completed using reference TRBV7-2 and TRBJ2-3, is GAGVSQSPSNKVTEKGKDVELRCDPISGHTALYWYRQSLGQGLEFLIYFQGNSAPDKSGLPSDRFSAERTGGSVSTLTIQRTQQEDSAVYLCASSRADTQYFGPGTRLTVL.

This clonotype was picked up a small number of times. The CDR3 DNA sequence: TGTGCCAGCAGCGCCCGACAGGGCTATCAGCCCCAGCATTTT. It specifies CASSARQGYQPQHF. The rearrangement uses TRBV7-2 and TRBJ1-5, with 7 nucleotides matching TRBD1. Germline assignment: CDR1 SGHTA and CDR2 FQGNSA. The CDR3 extends over 14 amino acids. V gave up 5 bases and J gave up 5 bases; unmatched junction bases: 6.

This clonotype was picked up a small number of times. The chain carries TRBV7-9 and TRBJ1-2, with D possibly being TRBD1 (6 bases). The CDR3 extends over 13 amino acids. CDR1 is SEHNR, CDR2 FQNEAQ, per germline (reference sequence). Trimming removed 7 bases at V and 0 bases at J, with 9 bases between. Written as DNA, the CDR3 is TGTGCCAGCACCCCAGGGGCTAACTATGGCTACACCTTC. Translation gives CASTPGANYGYTF.

The V gene is TRBV12-3 or TRBV12-4, the J gene TRBJ2-2, with 8 positions matching TRBD1. J lost 6 bases, V lost 7 bases, and 7 bases had no gene match. CDR3 length: 14 amino acids. CDR3 amino acids: CASNPDRVAGELFF. In DNA, the CDR3 is TGTGCCAGCAACCCGGACAGGGTTGCCGGGGAGCTGTTTTTT.

This clonotype was seen ten or more times. The chain carries TRBV6-2 or TRBV6-3 and TRBJ2-3, with unresolved D. Looked up from germline, CDR1 is MNHEY and CDR2 is SVGEGT. Trimming shortened V by 2 bases and J by 3 bases, and 6 bases separated the two germline ends. The CDR3 spans 13 residues. CDR3 sequence: CASSYPPTDTQYF. In DNA, the CDR3 is TGTGCCAGCAGTTACCCCCCAACAGATACGCAGTATTTT.

The rearrangement uses TRBV10-3 and TRBJ2-3, with 8 bases lining up with TRBD2. V gave up 8 bases and J gave up 5 bases; unmatched junction bases: 15. This CDR3 comprises 16 residues. CDR1 ENHRY and CDR2 SYGVKD come from the germline V gene. CDR3 residues: CAIAPLREGGRDTQYF. The CDR3 region has the DNA TGTGCCATCGCCCCCCTCCGGGAGGGGGGGAGAGATACGCAGTATTTT.

This clonotype was detected only once. V and J are TRBV6-6 and TRBJ1-4, with D tentatively TRBD1 (5 bases). CDR3 size: 14 residues. The V gene lost 5 bases and the J gene lost 7 bases, with 14 bases spanning the gap. The germline gives CDR1 MNHNY, CDR2 SVGAGI (reference sequence). Here the CDR3 DNA reads TGTGCCAGCAGTCTGCAGGGACGAGGTGAAAAACTGTTTTTT. As protein: CASSLQGRGEKLFF.

The chain combines TRBV15 with TRBJ2-5, with D perhaps matching TRBD1 or TRBD2 (5 bases each). V lost 0 bases and J 6 bases, leaving 14 bases between the germline ends. Per the germline V gene, CDR1 is LNHNV and CDR2 is YYDKDF (reference sequence). The CDR3 extends over 15 amino acids. The CDR3, as DNA: TGTGCCACCAGCAGAGATAGAGAGGGGTCGAAGACCCAGTACTTC. Protein sequence: CATSRDREGSKTQYF.

The genes are TRBV19 and TRBJ1-5, with D possibly TRBD1 on 6 matching bases. V lost 8 bases, J lost 0 bases, and 17 bases lay in between. In germline, CDR1 is LNHDA, CDR2 SQIVND (reference sequence). The CDR3 contains 16 residues. CDR3 nucleotide sequence: TGTGCCAGTGCCTCGGGGGCCGTATATAGCAATCAGCCCCAGCATTTT. Translating gives CASASGAVYSNQPQHF.